This entry lists 30 T cell receptor beta chains sequenced from one sample in a study of OX40 agonist ivuxolimab in advanced cancers. Only in-frame clones appear in the TCRdb table, and some are missing; sequencing was by immunoSEQ multiplex PCR. Of tens of thousands of clones in the sample, 70% to 90% were seen once. Material: CD4+ or CD8+ T cells sorted from blood, obtained in a trial of the OX40 agonist ivuxolimab. The receptor set was obtained from an adult with an advanced solid tumor such as melanoma, head and neck, liver or kidney cancer.

This rearrangement joins TRBV7-2 to TRBJ1-1, with D perhaps TRBD1 (6 bases). The CDR3 is 18 residues long. Trimming removed 1 base from V and 5 bases from J, with 23 bases in between. Germline V gene lookup returns CDR1 SGHTA and CDR2 FQGNSA. CDR3 loop: CASSLEDAGLKGGTEAFF. CDR3 sequence (DNA): TGTGCCAGCAGCTTAGAGGACGCAGGGCTAAAAGGGGGGACTGAAGCTTTCTTT.

The count of this clone is one. J is TRBJ2-7 and V is TRBV13, with TRBD2 as a possible D gene (6 bases). Germline CDR1 and CDR2: PRHDT and FYEKMQ (reference sequence). The CDR3 covers 16 residues. Trimming shortened V by 4 bases and J by 0 bases, and 16 bases separated the two germline ends. The CDR3 spells CASSWLAAGFSYEQYF. In DNA, the CDR3 is TGTGCCAGCAGCTGGCTGGCGGCGGGGTTCTCCTACGAGCAGTACTTC.

V and J are TRBV19 and TRBJ1-1, with D uncertain. Deletions cut 5 bases from V and 0 bases from J, with 19 bases between. Germline lookup yields CDR1 LNHDA and CDR2 SQIVND (reference sequence). The CDR3 is 17 residues long. This CDR3 is CASSWGGPAPMNTEAFF. DNA for the CDR3: TGTGCCAGTAGTTGGGGAGGGCCTGCCCCCATGAACACTGAAGCTTTCTTT.

The CDR3 reads CASSETGGRTEAFF. In DNA form, the CDR3 reads TGTGCCAGCAGTGAGACAGGGGGCCGGACTGAAGCTTTCTTT. The J gene is TRBJ1-1, the V gene TRBV6-1; TRBD1 aligns across 10 bases. The CDR3 runs to 14 residues. Germline-derived CDR1 and CDR2 are MNHNS and SASEGT. V lost 3 bases to trimming and J lost 5 bases; unmatched junction nucleotides: 3.

The V call is TRBV10-3, the J call TRBJ1-1, with a possible D match to TRBD1 (5 bases). Germline assignment: CDR1 ENHRY and CDR2 SYGVKD. V gave up 9 bases and J gave up 2 bases, with 10 bases separating them. The CDR3 extends over 12 amino acids. For the CDR3, the DNA is TGTGCCATTCAGGGATTTAACACTGAAGCTTTCTTT. Its protein product is CAIQGFNTEAFF.

The chain links TRBV28 to TRBJ1-5; possibly TRBD1 for D (6 bases). With 10 bases removed from V and 2 bases from J, the gap between germline ends came to 15 bases. Germline V gene lookup returns CDR1 MDHEN and CDR2 SYDVKM. This CDR3 has 14 amino acids. In DNA, the CDR3 is TGTGCCACCAGGGACGGGGGCGGCAATCAGCCCCAGCATTTT. This sequence encodes CATRDGGGNQPQHF.

This chain links TRBV18 with TRBJ1-2; 10 bases are a match to TRBD1. Germline V gene sequence: CDR1 KGHSH, CDR2 LQKENI. The CDR3 is 16 amino acids. V gave up 3 bases and J gave up 6 bases; unmatched junction bases: 10. CDR3 protein: CASSPPTGGGLNGYTF. Here the CDR3 DNA reads TGTGCCAGCTCACCCCCGACAGGGGGCGGACTCAATGGCTACACCTTC.

The J gene is TRBJ2-3, the V gene TRBV6-1; TRBD2 matches at 8 bases. The V gene's germline CDR1 is MNHNS and CDR2 SASEGT. V lost 2 bases, J lost 6 bases, and 7 bases stayed unmatched. The CDR3 is made up of 15 amino acids. The CDR3 region is CASSESSAGADTQYF. As DNA, the CDR3 is TGTGCCAGCAGTGAATCATCAGCGGGGGCGGATACGCAGTATTTT.

This chain links TRBV7-6 with TRBJ1-4; D might be TRBD1 (5 bases). The CDR3 has 17 residues. The germline V and J ends were trimmed by 5 bases and 0 bases, with 16 bases remaining between them. CDR1 is SGHVS and CDR2 is FNYEAQ in the germline V gene. CDR3 loop: CASSPDSRKTTNEKLFF. The CDR3, as DNA: TGTGCCAGCAGCCCAGACAGCCGAAAAACAACTAATGAAAAACTGTTTTTT.

CDR3 nucleotides: TGTGCCAGCAGCGTAGCTATAGCGGGGGACAGAGACGAGCAGTACTTC. Translation gives CASSVAIAGDRDEQYF. This chain links TRBV9 with TRBJ2-7, with 9 nucleotides matching TRBD2. Germline V lookup: CDR1 SGDLS, CDR2 YYNGEE. V lost 0 bases, J lost 5 bases, and 9 bases stayed unmatched. The CDR3 totals 16 residues.

The genes are TRBV4-1 and TRBJ1-5, with unresolved D. CDR3 length equals 16 residues. Germline CDR1 reads MGHRA; CDR2 reads YSYEKL. V dropped 1 base and J dropped 2 bases, with 12 bases sitting between them. The CDR3 sequence: CASSQGTLRGNQPQHF. In DNA form, the CDR3 reads TGCGCCAGCAGCCAAGGGACTCTCCGGGGCAATCAGCCCCAGCATTTT.

V usage is TRBV21-1 and J usage is TRBJ2-7. TRBV21-1 is termed a pseudogene. CDR3 length: 14 amino acids. The CDR3 sequence: CASSKQRGPYEQYF. As DNA, the CDR3 is TGTGCCAGCAGCAAACAGAGGGGCCCCTACGAGCAGTACTTC.

CDR3 sequence reads: CASSLPIRDRGLYTF. CDR3 in DNA: TGTGCCAGCAGTCTCCCCATCCGGGACAGGGGGCTATACACCTTC. This chain connects TRBV28 to TRBJ1-2, with 12 bases identical to TRBD1. The CDR3 is 15 residues long. Germline trimming cut 5 bases from V and 11 bases from J; bases unmatched to any gene: 12. The germline CDR1 and CDR2 sequences are MDHEN and SYDVKM.

V gene TRBV19 combines with J gene TRBJ2-5, with a weak D call TRBD1 (8 bases). The CDR3 loop spans 14 amino acids. CDR1 LNHDA and CDR2 SQIVND come from the germline V gene (reference sequence). V dropped 7 bases and J dropped 5 bases, with 17 bases sitting between them. In DNA, the CDR3 is TGTGCCAGTATGCTCACAGGGGGAGGGGAGACCCAGTACTTC. Encoded protein: CASMLTGGGETQYF.

This chain uses TRBV19 with TRBJ2-7, with TRBD1 matching 8 bases. V trimming: 5 bases; J trimming: 3 bases; junction bases outside the gene matches: 3. The CDR3 is 13 amino acids. CDR1 and CDR2 (germline): LNHDA, SQIVND (reference sequence). CDR3 sequence reads: CASSLGQGYEQYF. CDR3 nucleotide sequence: TGTGCCAGTAGTCTTGGACAGGGCTACGAGCAGTACTTC.

The chain employs TRBV4-1 and TRBJ1-5, with unresolved D. CDR3 length equals 17 residues. Germline CDR1 reads MGHRA; CDR2 reads YSYEKL. Trimming pared 0 bases from V and 1 base from J, leaving 13 bases between. The CDR3 protein is CASSQDGGRTSNQPQHF. The CDR3 DNA sequence: TGCGCCAGCAGCCAAGATGGTGGAAGGACGAGCAATCAGCCCCAGCATTTT.

V gene TRBV14 combines with J gene TRBJ2-3; D gene uncertain. The CDR3 loop spans 13 amino acids. Per the germline V gene, CDR1 is SGHDN and CDR2 is FVKESK. V lost 0 bases, J lost 6 bases, and 7 bases lay in between. As DNA, the CDR3 is TGTGCCAGCAGCCAAGATGGGAAGGATACGCAGTATTTT. Its protein product is CASSQDGKDTQYF.

The rearrangement links TRBV19 to TRBJ1-1; 10 nucleotides match TRBD1. The length of the CDR3 is 13 residues. Germline V gene data show CDR1 as LNHDA and CDR2 as SQIVND (reference sequence). Germline trimming cut 5 bases from V and 6 bases from J; bases unmatched to any gene: 3. CDR3 DNA: TGTGCCAGTAGTGTCGGGACAGGGGCTGAAGCTTTCTTT. Its protein is CASSVGTGAEAFF.

V and J are TRBV11-2 and TRBJ1-6, with D hard to call. The CDR3 runs to 16 residues. Germline V CDR1 and CDR2: SGHAT, FQNNGV. Trimming left V 1 base short and J 4 bases short, with 11 bases between. CDR3 bases: TGTGCCAGCAGCTTAGCGCGGGCCGGTTATAATTCACCCCTCCACTTT. This translates into CASSLARAGYNSPLHF.

The chain is built from TRBV10-3 and TRBJ2-7; TRBD1 aligns across 9 bases. Germline V gene lookup returns CDR1 ENHRY and CDR2 SYGVKD. The CDR3 sequence is 15 residues long. J gave up 5 bases and V 4 bases, and 9 bases lay outside the gene matches. The CDR3 DNA follows: TGTGCCATCAGTGCTGCCGGGACAGGGCGGAACGAGCAGTACTTC. Its translation is CAISAAGTGRNEQYF.

V usage is TRBV2 and J usage is TRBJ2-2, with no clear D. Trimming stripped 4 bases from V and 1 base from J, with 16 bases between. Germline CDR1 SNHLY, CDR2 FYNNEI. This CDR3 is built from 17 residues. In DNA, the CDR3 is TGTGCCAGCAGTGTAACCTTCCCAAACTTGAACACCGGGGAGCTGTTTTTT. This translates into CASSVTFPNLNTGELFF.

This rearrangement joins TRBV27 to TRBJ2-7; maybe TRBD1 (6 bases). V gave up 6 bases and J gave up 3 bases, with 24 bases separating them. The CDR3 is made up of 17 amino acids. Per the germline V gene, CDR1 is MNHEY and CDR2 is SMNVEV (reference sequence). The CDR3 region is CASSPWAGDMGLYEQYF. In nucleotides, the CDR3 is TGTGCCAGCAGCCCATGGGCAGGGGATATGGGCCTCTACGAGCAGTACTTC.

This clone was seen just once. The chain employs TRBV9 and TRBJ2-2; D gene ambiguous. Germline CDR1 and CDR2: SGDLS and YYNGEE. V was shortened by 4 bases and J by 4 bases, with 11 bases between the two germline ends. There are 14 residues in the CDR3. The DNA for the CDR3 is TGTGCCAGCAGCCCTACTGGATCCACCGGGGAGCTGTTTTTT. Translating it yields CASSPTGSTGELFF. The entire variable domain, with the rest obtained from reference TRBV9 and TRBJ2-2, is as follows: DSGVTQTPKHLITATGQRVTLRCSPRSGDLSVYWYQQSLDQGLQFLIQYYNGEERAKGNILERFSAQQFPDLHSELNLSSLELGDSALYFCASSPTGSTGELFFGEGSRLTVL.

CDR3 residues: CASSRGLGGNNEQFF. Here the CDR3 DNA reads TGTGCCAGTAGTAGGGGGTTGGGGGGCAACAATGAGCAGTTCTTC. The V gene is TRBV19, the J gene TRBJ2-1, with D tentatively TRBD1 or TRBD2 (6 bases each). The CDR3 has 15 amino acids. V gave up 4 bases and J gave up 5 bases, with 15 bases separating them. Germline CDR1 is LNHDA and CDR2 is SQIVND (reference sequence).

J is TRBJ2-5 and V is TRBV11-2; D ambiguous. Germline V lookup: CDR1 SGHAT, CDR2 FQNNGV. Trimming left V 1 base short and J 1 base short, with 4 bases between. The CDR3 loop spans 13 amino acids. CDR3 nucleotides: TGTGCCAGCAGCTTAGGGGGCCAAGAGACCCAGTACTTC. It codes for CASSLGGQETQYF.

This rearrangement joins TRBV7-9 to TRBJ1-1; 7 positions agree with TRBD1. With 5 bases clipped from V and 4 bases from J, the junction kept 13 bases outside the gene matches. This CDR3 has 16 amino acids. Germline V CDR1 and CDR2: SEHNR, FQNEAQ (reference sequence). Here the CDR3 DNA reads TGTGCCAGCAGCCCGCCCCGGGACAGATTTGGCACTGAAGCTTTCTTT. Its translation is CASSPPRDRFGTEAFF.

J is TRBJ1-4 and V is TRBV7-9; TRBD1 is a possible D gene (5 bases). In germline, CDR1 is SEHNR, CDR2 FQNEAQ (reference sequence). This CDR3 spans 16 amino acids. Trimming pared 0 bases from V and 3 bases from J, leaving 11 bases between. CDR3 sequence reads: CASSLAVGLANEKLFF. Here the CDR3 DNA reads TGTGCCAGCAGCTTAGCGGTGGGGCTGGCTAATGAAAAACTGTTTTTT.

V usage is TRBV11-2 and J usage is TRBJ2-7; D call uncertain. V gave up 2 bases and J gave up 3 bases, with 5 bases separating them. The CDR3 runs to 12 residues. CDR1 is SGHAT and CDR2 is FQNNGV in the germline V gene. Here the CDR3 DNA reads TGTGCCAGCAGCTTATCATACTACGAGCAGTACTTC. As protein: CASSLSYYEQYF.

The rearrangement links TRBV4-1 to TRBJ1-2, with TRBD1 as a possible D gene (5 bases). The V end lost 4 bases, the J end lost 3 bases, and 12 bases lay between the germline ends. In germline, CDR1 is MGHRA, CDR2 YSYEKL. The CDR3 has 14 residues. The CDR3 DNA follows: TGCGCCAGCAGCCGGGGGGTGGGCGACTATGGCTACACCTTC. Encoded protein: CASSRGVGDYGYTF.

This rearrangement joins TRBV4-1 to TRBJ2-5; tentative D call: TRBD2 (7 bases). Trimming removed 0 bases from V and 2 bases from J, with 16 bases in between. The CDR3 sequence is 17 residues long. Germline V gene lookup returns CDR1 MGHRA and CDR2 YSYEKL. CDR3 sequence reads: CASSQDWKGGGQETQYF. CDR3 coding DNA: TGCGCCAGCAGCCAAGACTGGAAGGGAGGGGGTCAAGAGACCCAGTACTTC.